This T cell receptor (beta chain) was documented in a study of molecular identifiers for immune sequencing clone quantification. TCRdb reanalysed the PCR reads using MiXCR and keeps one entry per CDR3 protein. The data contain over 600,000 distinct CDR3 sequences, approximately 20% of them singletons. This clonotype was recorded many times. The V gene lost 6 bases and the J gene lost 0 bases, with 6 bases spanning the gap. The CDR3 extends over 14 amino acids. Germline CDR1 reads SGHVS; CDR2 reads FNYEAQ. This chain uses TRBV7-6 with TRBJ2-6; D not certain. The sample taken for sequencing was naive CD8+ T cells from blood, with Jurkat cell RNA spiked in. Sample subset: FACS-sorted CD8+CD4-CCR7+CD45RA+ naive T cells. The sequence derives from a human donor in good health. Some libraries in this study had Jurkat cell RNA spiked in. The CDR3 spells CASRPSSGANVLTF. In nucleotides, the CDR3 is TGTGCCAGCAGACCTAGCTCTGGGGCCAACGTCCTGACTTTC.